Listed here is a single TCR beta chain. Per germline, CDR1 KGHSH and CDR2 LQKENI. This CDR3 has 14 residues. The V and J ends lost 2 bases and 0 bases respectively, with 5 bases between them. The entirety of the isolated RNA underwent reverse transcription, so expressed TCRB transcripts were sequenced. Measured with immunoSEQ multiplex PCR; TCRdb has only the in-frame clones, and not every one. This table has nearly 250,000 clones, less than 15% appearing once. The data were obtained in a study of beta chain features in type 1 diabetes. The TCR was taken from a woman between 35 and 50 years old in good health. The specimen was naive CD4+ T cells from blood. This chain uses TRBV18 with TRBJ1-5; D is uncertain. The CDR3 coding sequence is TGTGCCAGCTCACCAGCAGATAGCAATCAGCCCCAGCATTTT. Encoded protein: CASSPADSNQPQHF.